One sample yielded the 3 T cell receptor beta chains listed below, sequenced in a study of CD8 T cells in Susac syndrome. RNA totalling roughly 0.45 to 1 ug underwent reverse transcription with random hexamers. Each CDR3 protein gets one entry after TCRdb re-called the immunoSEQ multiplex PCR reads with MiXCR. Of 150,000 to 200,000 distinct CDR3 sequences in the sample, roughly 95% were seen once. Specimen: CD4+ T cells from PBMCs. Receptors were obtained from a human donor with multiple sclerosis.

The chain combines TRBV24-1 with TRBJ2-1; TRBD1 agrees at 10 bases. Germline loops: CDR1 KGHDR, CDR2 SFDVKD. The CDR3 has 14 residues. J lost 8 bases, V lost 9 bases, and 9 bases had no gene match. The CDR3, as DNA: TGTGCCACCGAGCCGGGACAGGGGTTGGATGAGCAGTTCTTC. Its protein is CATEPGQGLDEQFF.

This chain connects TRBV15 to TRBJ2-7; tentatively, D is TRBD1 (5 bases). Trimming took 3 bases from V and 0 from J, leaving 12 bases between them. The germline V gene has CDR1 LNHNV and CDR2 YYDKDF (reference sequence). CDR3 length equals 15 residues. The CDR3 region is CATSRTKTDSYEQYF. Written as DNA, the CDR3 is TGTGCCACCAGCAGGACGAAGACAGACTCCTACGAGCAGTACTTC.

V gene TRBV5-1 combines with J gene TRBJ2-7; D is possibly TRBD1 or TRBD2 (5 bases each). Germline V gene data show CDR1 as SGHRS and CDR2 as YFSETQ. The CDR3 has 16 amino acids. V was cut by 3 bases and J by 2 bases, with 18 bases left in between. The CDR3 coding sequence is TGCGCCAGCAGCTACCCCGGGGCAGTGGGCCCCTACGAGCAGTACTTC. Its protein is CASSYPGAVGPYEQYF.